A single sample is the source of the 31 T cell receptor beta chains below, sequenced in a study of Tregs in tolerant kidney transplant recipients. The data were produced by immunoSEQ multiplex PCR, yet TCRdb's version contains in-frame clones alone and is incomplete. The data show nearly 800 clones, with about 38% seen just once and approximately 40% held by the top ten. The antigens for these receptors are not known. Sequenced: Tregs from blood cultured with allogeneic cells. All receptors come from a human patient who received a combined kidney and bone marrow transplant. Among the T cells, some may be from the graft donor.

V and J are TRBV7-2 and TRBJ2-2; tentative D call: TRBD2 (6 bases). This CDR3 has 15 amino acids. V lost 3 bases and J 5 bases, leaving 13 bases between the germline ends. Looked up from germline, CDR1 is SGHTA and CDR2 is FQGNSA. CDR3 nucleotide sequence: TGTGCCAGCAGCTTCTCTTTAGCGGTTACCGGGGAGCTGTTTTTT. Its protein product is CASSFSLAVTGELFF.

The chain has TRBV14 and TRBJ1-2; 8 nucleotides align to TRBD1. Germline lookup yields CDR1 SGHDN and CDR2 FVKESK. This CDR3 spans 17 amino acids. Germline trimming cut 0 bases from V and 4 bases from J; bases unmatched to any gene: 10. The DNA of the CDR3 is TGTGCCAGCAGCCAAGATCTCTTCAGGGGGCGCTTCTATGGCTACACCTTC. It is translated as CASSQDLFRGRFYGYTF.

There are a few counts of this clone. The CDR3 protein is CASSLAGVYYGYTF. The CDR3 bases are TGTGCCAGCAGCTTAGCGGGGGTTTACTATGGCTACACCTTC. The genes are TRBV4-2 and TRBJ1-2; possibly TRBD1 for D (5 bases). Trimming stripped 5 bases from V and 3 bases from J, with 13 bases between. From germline, CDR1 is LGHNA and CDR2 YNFKEQ. The CDR3 runs to 14 residues.

A remark on this clone: Since a much larger clone is just one base distant, this may be a read error. CDR3 sequence: CASSQSVGLGELFF. The CDR3 nucleotides are TGCGCCAGCAGCCAGTCCGTTGGTCTCGGGGAGCTGTTCTTT. J is TRBJ1-3 and V is TRBV4-1; D not certain. CDR1 and CDR2 (germline): MGHRA, YSYEKL. This CDR3 is 14 amino acids long.

This clone showed up just a few times. This rearrangement joins TRBV28 to TRBJ1-5, with D maybe TRBD1 (6 bases). The V gene's germline CDR1 is MDHEN and CDR2 SYDVKM. This CDR3 is 13 amino acids long. V gave up 10 bases and J gave up 4 bases, with 14 bases separating them. The CDR3 protein is CATALDRNQPQHF. CDR3 bases: TGTGCCACCGCCCTGGACAGAAATCAGCCCCAGCATTTT.

The chain employs TRBV7-2 and TRBJ1-4, with TRBD1 matching 8 bases. The ends lost 6 bases at V and 8 bases at J; junction bases unmatched: 11. CDR3 length equals 15 residues. Looked up from germline, CDR1 is SGHTA and CDR2 is FQGNSA. Written as DNA, the CDR3 is TGTGCCAGCAGGGCACGCCAGGGGGCGTGGGAAAAACTGTTTTTT. Protein sequence: CASRARQGAWEKLFF. Complete variable domain (other parts from reference TRBV7-2 and TRBJ1-4): GAGVSQSPSNKVTEKGKDVELRCDPISGHTALYWYRQSLGQGLEFLIYFQGNSAPDKSGLPSDRFSAERTGGSVSTLTIQRTQQEDSAVYLCASRARQGAWEKLFFGSGTQLSVL.

This chain joins TRBV4-2 and TRBJ2-3; D gene unclear. CDR1 is LGHNA and CDR2 is YNFKEQ in the germline V gene. This CDR3 comprises 12 residues. Deletions cut 4 bases from V and 6 bases from J, with 8 bases between. CDR3 sequence reads: CASSPPADTQYF. CDR3 bases: TGTGCCAGCAGCCCGCCTGCGGATACGCAGTATTTT.

In its sample, this clone is large. CDR3 DNA sequence: TGTGCCAGCAGCCCGCCTGCGGATACGCAGTATTTT. Encoded protein: CASSPPADTQYF. This chain uses TRBV11-2 with TRBJ2-3, with unresolved D. The V and J ends lost 5 bases and 6 bases respectively, with 9 bases between them. The CDR3 has 12 amino acids. The germline CDR1 and CDR2 sequences are SGHAT and FQNNGV.

This clone rates as medium-sized. The chain is built from TRBV19 and TRBJ1-1; the D gene is possibly TRBD1 (6 bases). Trimming cost V 2 bases and J 0 bases, with 7 bases left between them. CDR3 length: 14 amino acids. Germline V lookup: CDR1 LNHDA, CDR2 SQIVND (reference sequence). For the CDR3, the DNA is TGTGCCAGTAGTATATGGGGGCTGAACACTGAAGCTTTCTTT. It is translated as CASSIWGLNTEAFF.

This chain links TRBV5-5 with TRBJ2-7; D ambiguous. CDR1 is SGHKS and CDR2 is YYEKEE in the germline V gene (reference sequence). The germline V and J ends were trimmed by 4 bases and 0 bases, with 17 bases remaining between them. CDR3 length: 16 amino acids. In nucleotides, the CDR3 is TGTGCCAGCAGCCCCGTACCGACCCCAAGCTCCTACGAGCAGTACTTC. As protein: CASSPVPTPSSYEQYF.

This clone was detected a few times. The chain employs TRBV18 and TRBJ1-2; D gene unclear. The CDR3 spans 17 residues. The V end was cut by 3 bases, the J end by 8 bases, with 25 bases between. Germline lookup yields CDR1 KGHSH and CDR2 LQKENI. In DNA form, the CDR3 reads TGTGCCAGCTCACCCCCCGGTATAGGAAGGGCGGCGCGGGGCTACACCTTC. It specifies CASSPPGIGRAARGYTF.

Sample share makes this clone medium-sized (0.01 to 0.1%). The chain combines TRBV7-2 with TRBJ2-5; TRBD2 aligns across 12 bases. V lost 2 bases and J lost 6; bases outside the gene matches: 7. Per germline, CDR1 SGHTA and CDR2 FQGNSA. The CDR3 is 16 amino acids. CDR3 bases: TGTGCCAGCAGCTTAACCAGACTAGCGGGAGAAAAGACCCAGTACTTC. Its translation is CASSLTRLAGEKTQYF.

This clone was picked up a small number of times. The rearrangement uses TRBV7-6 and TRBJ2-2; TRBD2 matches at 9 bases. The CDR3 covers 20 residues. The V segment lost 7 bases and the J segment 2 bases; nucleotides outside the gene matches: 20. Germline CDR1 SGHVS, CDR2 FNYEAQ. The CDR3 sequence is CASILSLTRGGASNTGELFF. The CDR3 nucleotides are TGTGCCAGCATCCTATCCCTGACTCGCGGGGGGGCGTCAAACACCGGGGAGCTGTTTTTT.

On this clone: A read error is the likely source, as a far larger clone sits one nucleotide away. The chain combines TRBV9 with TRBJ2-3; TRBD2 aligns across 12 bases. Germline V lookup: CDR1 SGDLS, CDR2 YYNGEE. The trim removed 7 bases at V and 5 bases at J, leaving 17 bases unmatched. The CDR3 extends over 18 amino acids. The CDR3 region has the DNA TGTGCCAGCTGCGCATGGGGACTAGCGGGCTTTCTTGAAGATACGCAGTATTTT. Its protein product is CASCAWGLAGFLEDTQYF.

The chain links TRBV5-4 to TRBJ2-1; 9 bases are a match to TRBD1. CDR1 and CDR2 (germline): SGHNT, YYREEE (reference sequence). There are 15 residues in the CDR3. V shed 4 bases and J 8 bases; nucleotides not matched to a gene: 10. DNA of the CDR3: TGTGCCAGCAGCACCCGGGACAGGGTGATCCATGAGCAGTTCTTC. Translation: CASSTRDRVIHEQFF.

The rearrangement links TRBV6-5 to TRBJ2-2; 9 bases match TRBD1. V lost 0 bases to trimming and J lost 5 bases; unmatched junction nucleotides: 4. Germline V lookup: CDR1 MNHEY, CDR2 SVGAGI. This CDR3 is 16 amino acids long. Written as DNA, the CDR3 is TGTGCCAGCAGTTACTCCCGACAGGGGGGGACCGGGGAGCTGTTTTTT. Translation: CASSYSRQGGTGELFF.

The genes are TRBV5-1 and TRBJ1-2, with 7 positions matching TRBD1. The CDR3 has 17 amino acids. The J segment lost 4 bases and the V segment lost 4 bases, leaving 16 bases of the junction unmatched. Germline values: CDR1 SGHRS, CDR2 YFSETQ. The CDR3 DNA sequence: TGCGCCAGCAGCCGGGATTCCTCGGGACAGACCCTCTATGGCTACACCTTC. Protein product: CASSRDSSGQTLYGYTF.

This clone was observed a few times. This likely traces to a read error, being one base from a far larger clone. The gene calls are TRBV7-8 and TRBJ2-2; TRBD2 agrees at 9 bases. In germline, CDR1 is SGHVS, CDR2 FQNEAQ. This CDR3 comprises 16 residues. CDR3 in DNA: TGTGCCTGCAGCTTATGGGCGGGGGGGGCCACCGGGGAGCTGTTTTTT. It translates to CACSLWAGGATGELFF.

This sequence joins TRBV11-2 and TRBJ1-2; D call uncertain. Trimming pared 6 bases from V and 6 bases from J, leaving 11 bases between. CDR3 length: 12 residues. Germline V gene data show CDR1 as SGHAT and CDR2 as FQNNGV. The CDR3 DNA sequence: TGTGCCAGCAGTGTAGGGCTCCATGGCTACACCTTC. It codes for CASSVGLHGYTF.

The sample holds a few counts of this clone. The chain recombines TRBV7-3 with TRBJ2-3; D is unresolved. Germline lookup yields CDR1 SGHTA and CDR2 FQGTGA. V was shortened by 5 bases and J by 6 bases, with 9 bases between the two germline ends. The CDR3 contains 12 residues. CDR3 in amino acids: CASSPPADTQYF. CDR3 coding DNA: TGTGCCAGCAGCCCGCCTGCGGATACGCAGTATTTT.

This clone was observed a handful of times. Its ends do not fully match the called genes, so a read error is possible. The chain carries TRBV10-1 and TRBJ1-1; D is unclear. Per germline, CDR1 WNHNN and CDR2 SYGVQD (reference sequence). This CDR3 comprises 8 residues. The CDR3 sequence: CASSEDLF. The DNA of the CDR3 is TGCGCCAGCAGTGAGGACCTGTTT.

In regard to this clone: This probably arose from a read error, given a far larger clone one base away. The sample has other DNA sequences that encode this CDR3 too. The V gene is TRBV11-3, the J gene TRBJ2-1; D call uncertain. The CDR3 totals 12 residues. Germline V gene sequence: CDR1 SGHNT, CDR2 YENEEA. CDR3 in DNA: TGTGCGAGCAGCTCGCGACGTGTTGAGCAGTTCTTC. Residues: CASSSRRVEQFF.

The rearrangement joins TRBV4-1 to TRBJ2-4, with 11 positions matching TRBD2. In germline, CDR1 is MGHRA, CDR2 YSYEKL. After removal of 1 base from V and 0 bases from J, the junction contained 8 bases not matched to a gene. This CDR3 is 19 amino acids long. CDR3 protein: CASSQAGLAEPLAKNIQYF. The DNA for the CDR3 is TGCGCCAGCAGCCAAGCGGGACTAGCGGAACCCTTAGCCAAAAACATTCAGTACTTC.

The CDR3 sequence: CASSPIERTSTEAFF. Written as DNA, the CDR3 is TGTGCCAGCAGTCCTATAGAGAGGACGAGCACTGAAGCTTTCTTT. V gene TRBV28 combines with J gene TRBJ1-1, with D uncertain. The CDR3 is 15 amino acids. The V gene's germline CDR1 is MDHEN and CDR2 SYDVKM. V was pared by 5 bases and J by 4 bases, with 17 bases between.

The J gene is TRBJ2-3, the V gene TRBV6-5; maybe TRBD1 (5 bases). CDR1 is MNHEY and CDR2 is SVGAGI in the germline V gene. This CDR3 contains 14 residues. V was pared by 8 bases and J by 2 bases, with 14 bases between. CDR3 sequence: CASQGDRFTDTQYF. The CDR3 DNA reads TGTGCCAGCCAAGGAGACAGATTCACAGATACGCAGTATTTT.

The chain has TRBV7-3 and TRBJ2-3; 14 bases map to TRBD2. J was trimmed by 3 bases and V by 6 bases; bases with no gene match: 2. This CDR3 has 15 amino acids. CDR1 is SGHTA, CDR2 FQGTGA, per germline. The CDR3 loop is CASRRLAGGTDTQYF. In nucleotides, the CDR3 is TGTGCCAGCAGGCGACTAGCGGGGGGGACAGATACGCAGTATTTT.

About this clone: A read error is likely here: a far larger clone is one base away. The rearrangement links TRBV9 to TRBJ2-3, with a tentative D call TRBD2 (6 bases). Trimming left V 6 bases short and J 10 bases short, with 15 bases between. Germline V gene sequence: CDR1 SGDLS, CDR2 YYNGEE. The CDR3 loop spans 12 amino acids. CDR3 in amino acids: CASNRDSVAQYF. The CDR3 DNA sequence: TGTGCCAGCAATCGGGACTCAGTTGCGCAGTATTTT. The whole variable domain, filled in from reference TRBV9 and TRBJ2-3, reads DSGVTQTPKHLITATGQRVTLRCSPRSGDLSVYWYQQSLDQGLQFLIQYYNGEERAKGNILERFSAQQFPDLHSELNLSSLELGDSALYFCASNRDSVAQYFGPGTRLTVL.

This clone has only a few counts. This chain connects TRBV19 to TRBJ1-3; the D is unclear. Germline assignment: CDR1 LNHDA and CDR2 SQIVND (reference sequence). The V and J ends lost 5 bases and 2 bases respectively, with 16 bases between them. CDR3 size: 16 residues. CDR3 loop: CASSPLGQGPGNTIYF. Written as DNA, the CDR3 is TGTGCCAGTAGTCCACTGGGTCAAGGGCCTGGAAACACCATATATTTT.

This clone was detected only a few times. V and J are TRBV11-3 and TRBJ1-2; TRBD1 aligns across 8 bases. Germline V gene lookup returns CDR1 SGHNT and CDR2 YENEEA. J lost 7 bases, V lost 5 bases, and 6 bases had no gene match. The CDR3 runs 13 residues. The CDR3 DNA sequence: TGTGCCAGCAGCCGACAGGGGCTGTTTGGCTACACCTTC. Encoded protein: CASSRQGLFGYTF.

This clone came up a few times. The V gene is TRBV5-5, the J gene TRBJ2-3, with no clear D. The V gene's germline CDR1 is SGHKS and CDR2 YYEKEE (reference sequence). CDR3 length equals 12 residues. Trimming shortened V by 4 bases and J by 6 bases, and 9 bases separated the two germline ends. The CDR3 region has the DNA TGTGCCAGCAGCCCGCCTGCGGATACGCAGTATTTT. Amino acid sequence: CASSPPADTQYF.

This rearrangement joins TRBV27 to TRBJ2-2; the D is unclear. The germline V gene has CDR1 MNHEY and CDR2 SMNVEV (reference sequence). With 8 bases removed from V and 0 bases from J, the gap between germline ends came to 1 base. This CDR3 contains 11 residues. The CDR3 loop reads CASSNTGELFF. The CDR3 DNA sequence: TGTGCCAGCTCGAACACCGGGGAGCTGTTTTTT.